This T cell receptor beta chain was sequenced for a study of blood T cells in healthy people across ages. Study overall: In model experiments, template switching was able to capture about one barcoded beta molecule for every two T cells that were present.

Using a J-beta primer mix together with a sample-barcoded 5' primer, a second PCR was run for about 7 to 12 cycles. Every sample produced at least 2.5 million CDR3-containing paired-end reads. TCRdb re-derived calls from the 5' RACE reads in MiXCR, one entry per CDR3 protein. The repertoire holds about 620,000 distinct CDR3 sequences, with over 20% as singletons. With 4 bases clipped from V and 5 bases from J, the junction kept 9 bases outside the gene matches. The CDR3 spans 14 residues. In germline, CDR1 is DFQATT, CDR2 SNEGSKA (reference sequence). This chain joins TRBV20-1 and TRBJ2-3; 7 bases are shared with TRBD2. The receptor's source is a man in his 70s in good health. The sequenced sample consisted of blood. CDR3 loop: CSANGEGLLDTQYF. The CDR3 DNA reads as TGCAGTGCTAACGGGGAGGGCCTCTTAGATACGCAGTATTTT.